This TCR beta chain originates from a study of circulating tumor DNA in untreated peripheral T-cell lymphoma (dated by TCRdb to the early 2020s). Broad study findings and their caveats: Tumor-specific clonotypes were found in 75% to 80% of patients, coming from more than 85% of baseline tissues and roughly 69% of baseline serum samples.

Libraries were built with the immunoSEQ multiplex PCR assay. In its TCRdb copy, this immuneACCESS table keeps in-frame sequences only and misses some clones. Where compared with another copy, unresolved V genes explain less than half of these, and the others have no known cause. The sample has 5,000 or so clones on record, under 80% of them singletons. Of the sample, roughly 50% is held by the ten largest clones. There are 16 amino acids in the CDR3, from cysteine to phenylalanine inclusive. The entry retains the CDR3 DNA only, 48 bases that are in frame from base 1. On this clone itself: Its antigen is currently not known. Per-nucleotide qualities are absent, and no much larger clonotype sits a single base away.

To find tumor-specific TCR clonotypes, researchers sequenced baseline tumor tissue that had been collected prior to treatment. In a trial, the study monitored patients with peripheral T-cell lymphoma who were getting frontline treatment by applying next-generation sequencing to their T-cell receptor sequences. The sequence was obtained from a human donor with peripheral T-cell lymphoma. The rearrangement combines TRBV7-5 with TRBJ2-1; TRBD2 is the table's D call and was not checked against the DNA. TRBV7-5 is tagged as a pseudogene. Material: tumor tissue. CDR3 region: CASSLALAGGYNEQFF. Here is the DNA: TGTGCCAGCAGCTTAGCTCTAGCGGGAGGATACAATGAGCAGTTCTTC.